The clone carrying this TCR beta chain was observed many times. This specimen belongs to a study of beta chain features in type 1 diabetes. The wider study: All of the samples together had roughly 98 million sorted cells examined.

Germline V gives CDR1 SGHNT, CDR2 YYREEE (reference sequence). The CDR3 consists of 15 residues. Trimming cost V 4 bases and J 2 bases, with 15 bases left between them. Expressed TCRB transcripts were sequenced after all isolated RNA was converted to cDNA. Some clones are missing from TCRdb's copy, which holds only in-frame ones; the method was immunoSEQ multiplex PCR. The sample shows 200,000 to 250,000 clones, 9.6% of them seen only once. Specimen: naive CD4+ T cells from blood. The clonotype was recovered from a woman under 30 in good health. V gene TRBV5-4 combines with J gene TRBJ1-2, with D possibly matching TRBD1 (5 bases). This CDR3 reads CASSITTGANYGYTF. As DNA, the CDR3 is TGTGCCAGCAGCATCACAACAGGAGCGAACTATGGCTACACCTTC.